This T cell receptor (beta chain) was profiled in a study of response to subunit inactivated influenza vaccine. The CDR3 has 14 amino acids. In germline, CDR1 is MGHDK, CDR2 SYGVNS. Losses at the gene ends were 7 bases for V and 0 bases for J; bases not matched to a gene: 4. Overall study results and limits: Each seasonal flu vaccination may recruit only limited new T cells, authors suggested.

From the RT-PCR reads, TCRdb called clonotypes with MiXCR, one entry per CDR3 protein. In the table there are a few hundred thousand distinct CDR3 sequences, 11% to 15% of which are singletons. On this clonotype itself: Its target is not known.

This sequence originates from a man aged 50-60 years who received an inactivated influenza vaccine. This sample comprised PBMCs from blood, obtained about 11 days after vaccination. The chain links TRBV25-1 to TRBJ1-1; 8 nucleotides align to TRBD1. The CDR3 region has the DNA TGTGCCAGCACCCCGGGACAGGTGAACACTGAAGCTTTCTTT. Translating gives CASTPGQVNTEAFF.